There are a few counts of the clone carrying this T cell receptor beta chain. As yet, its antigen is unknown. The germline V gene encodes CDR1 LNHDA and CDR2 SQIVND (reference sequence). CDR3 size: 12 residues. V dropped 4 bases and J dropped 3 bases, with 6 bases sitting between them. These data are taken from a study of beta chain features in type 1 diabetes. Study conclusions and caveats: Insertion counts at VDJ junctions were lower in type 1 diabetes patients, who also showed more deletions there. Moderately but significantly shorter TCRB CDR3s were found in Type 1 diabetes patients in all four CD4+ subsets. The similarity of naive, central memory and Treg TCRB repertoires appeared greater among patients than among healthy donors. Any role of HLA type in TCRB rearrangement remained unresolved here.

Isolated RNA was reverse transcribed in full, so expressed TCRB transcripts were sequenced. Clones were read by immunoSEQ multiplex PCR, and TCRdb kept only the in-frame ones, dropping some. This sample has about 660,000 clones, with roughly an eighth found just once. This receptor was identified in a man younger than 35 with type 1 diabetes. Sequencing was done on a sample of naive CD4+ T cells from blood. The chain couples TRBV19 to TRBJ1-1; D is uncertain. This CDR3 reads CASSRSYTEAFF. In nucleotides, the CDR3 is TGTGCCAGTAGTAGATCCTACACTGAAGCTTTCTTT.